The subject of this entry is one T cell receptor (beta chain). Original analysis: Amplified reference gene primers provided the basis for estimating nucleated cell counts. Only in-frame clones appear in the TCRdb table, and some are missing; sequencing was by immunoSEQ multiplex PCR. V and J calls and clone size come straight from that table; D and trimming were deduced from the DNA. Here the sample spans fewer than 55,000 clones, 70% to 85% being singletons. The data were taken from a study of blood T cell repertoires in COVID-19. Overall study context: Sites in the United States, Italy and Spain provided acute and convalescent COVID-19 samples. T cells, B-cell-depleted T cells, or PBMCs provided the cDNA or gDNA that served as material.

The TCR originated in a man aged 45-65 years with acute or convalescent COVID-19. The sample was peripheral blood.

Here the CDR3 reads CASSLGQNVDNSPLHF. The CDR3 DNA is TGCGCCAGCAGCTTGGGACAGAATGTCGATAATTCACCCCTCCACTTT. This chain links TRBV5-1 with TRBJ1-6; the D gene is possibly TRBD1 (5 bases). The CDR3 runs to 16 residues. CDR1 and CDR2 from the germline V gene are SGHRS and YFSETQ. The germline V and J ends were trimmed by 0 bases and 5 bases, with 12 bases remaining between them.